This T cell receptor beta chain stems from a study of early T cells in non-severe SARS-CoV-2 infection. Study observations and caveats: Matching against VDJdb likely underestimated virus-specific expansions, favoring anti-spike CD8.

cDNA molecules, individually, were tagged with unique molecular identifiers. Each CDR3 protein is one row after TCRdb ran MiXCR on the 5' RACE reads. This table holds about 40,000 distinct CDR3 sequences, 5% to 6.5% found once. This clonotype has ten or more counts. What it binds is not known. The CDR3 runs 15 residues. With 8 bases clipped from V and 5 bases from J, the junction kept 6 bases outside the gene matches. The source material was whole blood. This sequence was found in an adult who was a healthcare worker with PCR-confirmed SARS-CoV-2 infection or an uninfected control (not recorded which). The V and J genes are TRBV12-3 or TRBV12-4 and TRBJ2-3; TRBD2 aligns across 14 bases. CDR3 protein: CASVGLAGGRDTQYF. The CDR3 DNA is TGTGCCAGCGTCGGACTAGCGGGGGGTAGAGATACGCAGTATTTT.